This T cell receptor (beta chain) was sequenced during a study of cytomegalovirus exposure and HLA in healthy donors. Background on the study: The 100 million to 140 million unique TCR beta sequences, from around 200 million T cells, were found by an earlier analysis. Study conclusions and caveats: HLA-A and HLA-B allele assignments for most subjects were reportedly predicted accurately using TCR beta sequences.

PCR used 60 Vbeta primers and 13 Jbeta primers. Only in-frame clones appear in the TCRdb table, and some are missing; sequencing was by immunoSEQ multiplex PCR. This table holds more than 95,000 clones, about 13% found once. A remark on this clone: Its antigen remains unknown.

Germline CDR1 SNHLY, CDR2 FYNNEI. The CDR3 covers 14 residues. V lost 6 bases, J lost 7 bases, and 9 bases stayed unmatched. The sequenced sample was PBMCs. This chain joins TRBV2 and TRBJ1-2, with 9 positions matching TRBD1. The sequence was obtained from a man aged 35 to 55 in good health and CMV-seropositive. CDR3 loop: CASRGELGQGGYTF. DNA for the CDR3: TGTGCCAGCAGGGGGGAATTGGGACAGGGTGGCTACACCTTC.